The subject of this entry is one T cell receptor beta chain. Its cognate antigen is unknown. This sample stems from a study of cytomegalovirus exposure and HLA in healthy donors. Study-wide background: Out of a few hundred genotyped donors, about 76% belonged to the Caucasian-associated ancestry cluster. Study outcomes and limitations: In a later analysis, DRB1 alleles had the most associated TCRs; HLA-C alleles the fewest. In a later analysis, common viral pathogens appeared linked to several of the most significant clusters. Reportedly, diagnosis of cytomegalovirus status by the classifier showed high specificity and sensitivity.

The V gene lost 0 bases and the J gene lost 2 bases, with 12 bases spanning the gap. Germline-derived CDR1 and CDR2 are SGHRS and YFSETQ. The CDR3 is 15 residues long. The PCR contained 60 Vbeta and 13 Jbeta primers. Sequencing used immunoSEQ multiplex PCR; TCRdb keeps in-frame clones, though not all of them. This sample contains some 110,000 clones. The chain recombines TRBV5-1 with TRBJ2-7; a possible D gene is TRBD1 (5 bases). The sequence derives from a man aged 18 to 30 in good health and CMV-seronegative. Input material: PBMCs. CDR3 coding DNA: TGCGCCAGCAGCTTGGGTCCACCGGACACCTACGAGCAGTACTTC. Translation gives CASSLGPPDTYEQYF.